One sample yielded the 21 T cell receptor beta chains listed below, sequenced in a study of identical twins' blood T cells (dated by TCRdb to the early 2010s). Library preparation used 5' RACE. Data came from an Illumina Genome Analyzer IIx. Clones were called with MiXCR by TCRdb after fastp trimmed the public reads at Q25, and only in-frame beta chains were retained. Merged by CDR3 protein, the rows form single entries marked with the most common genes and DNA. The table for this sample lists about 370,000 distinct CDR3 sequences; about 28% of them were counted only once. Together, the top ten hold 6.1% of the sample. Sequenced material: PBMCs. These receptors all come from a woman aged 18-50 years in good health.

This clonotype has a handful of counts. J is TRBJ2-5 and V is TRBV5-6; D call uncertain. CDR1 is SGHDT, CDR2 YYEEEE, per germline. CDR3 length equals 14 residues. Trimming cost V 4 bases and J 5 bases, with 15 bases left between them. The CDR3, as DNA: TGTGCCAGCAGCCCCGATGGCCGGACGGAGACCCAGTACTTC. Translating it yields CASSPDGRTETQYF.

This clonotype was detected only a few times. The chain joins TRBV18 to TRBJ2-1; the match to TRBD1 covers 10 bases. Trimming removed 2 bases from V and 5 bases from J; junction bases left unmatched: 9. The CDR3 consists of 17 residues. Germline V gene lookup returns CDR1 KGHSH and CDR2 LQKENI. As DNA, the CDR3 is TGTGCCAGCTCACCAACAGGAGCGGGACAGGGGAACAATGAGCAGTTCTTC. Translating gives CASSPTGAGQGNNEQFF. Full variable domain (outside the CDR3, taken from reference TRBV18 and TRBJ2-1): NAGVMQNPRHLVRRRGQEARLRCSPMKGHSHVYWYRQLPEEGLKFMVYLQKENIIDESGMPKERFSAEFPKEGPSILRIQQVVRGDSAAYFCASSPTGAGQGNNEQFFGPGTRLTVL.

This clonotype was seen ten or more times. The chain employs TRBV11-2 and TRBJ2-3, with D possibly being TRBD1 or TRBD2 (5 bases each). The CDR3 length is 13 residues. Germline V lookup: CDR1 SGHAT, CDR2 FQNNGV. V was pared by 6 bases and J by 1 base, with 8 bases between. The CDR3 reads CASSRGGTDTQYF. Here the CDR3 DNA reads TGTGCCAGCAGTCGAGGGGGCACAGATACGCAGTATTTT.

The rearrangement joins TRBV14 to TRBJ2-2, with D uncertain. V lost 1 base and J lost 4, with 16 bases in between. The germline V gene encodes CDR1 SGHDN and CDR2 FVKESK. The CDR3 is 17 amino acids. The DNA of the CDR3 is TGTGCCAGCAGCCAAGTTGGCGGACGGTCCTTCACCGGGGAGCTGTTTTTT. This codes for CASSQVGGRSFTGELFF.

This clonotype turned up a few times. V is TRBV2 and J is TRBJ1-1; D remains unclear. The V end was cut by 3 bases, the J end by 3 bases, with 14 bases between. Germline assignment: CDR1 SNHLY and CDR2 FYNNEI. The CDR3 consists of 15 residues. The CDR3 spells CASSDLGHPHTEAFF. The CDR3 DNA reads as TGTGCCAGCAGTGACCTAGGGCATCCACACACTGAAGCTTTCTTT.

The chain links TRBV29-1 to TRBJ1-2; D may be TRBD1 (5 bases). V lost 7 bases, J lost 6 bases, and 15 bases lay in between. CDR3 length: 12 residues. The V gene's germline CDR1 is SQVTM and CDR2 ANQGSEA. CDR3 amino acids: CSAPGGGDGYTF. CDR3 DNA sequence: TGCAGCGCGCCCGGCGGAGGGGATGGCTACACCTTC.

The sample holds a few counts of this clonotype. The chain carries TRBV6-2 or TRBV6-3 and TRBJ2-2, with 10 bases aligning to TRBD2. CDR3 size: 17 residues. Germline CDR1 reads MNHEY; CDR2 reads SVGEGT. V trimming: 7 bases; J trimming: 4 bases; junction bases outside the gene matches: 12. The CDR3 protein is CASTEIAGGFGTGELFF. In DNA, the CDR3 is TGTGCCAGCACCGAGATAGCGGGGGGTTTCGGCACCGGGGAGCTGTTTTTT.

As for this clonotype: Since no conserved phenylalanine or tryptophan closes the CDR3, a read error is the likely cause. The chain's CDR3 is CASSLVLGRSNYGYTL. CDR3 DNA sequence: TGTGCCAGCAGCTTGGTTTTGGGACGGTCCAACTATGGCTACACCCTC. The chain has TRBV5-8 and TRBJ1-2; D is possibly TRBD1 (5 bases). V lost 0 bases and J 2 bases, leaving 14 bases between the germline ends. The CDR3 has 16 amino acids. Germline CDR1 reads SGHTS; CDR2 reads YDEGEE.

The chain carries TRBV7-2 and TRBJ1-2; D is possibly TRBD1 (5 bases). Germline V gene sequence: CDR1 SGHTA, CDR2 FQGNSA. Trimming took off 0 bases at V and 7 bases at J, with 9 bases between the two ends. The CDR3 spans 13 residues. In DNA, the CDR3 is TGTGCCAGCAGCTTAGCAAGAAGGGGTGGCTACACCTTC. Translation gives CASSLARRGGYTF. The full variable domain, in which reference TRBV7-2 and TRBJ1-2 provide the parts outside the CDR3, is GAGVSQSPSNKVTEKGKDVELRCDPISGHTALYWYRQSLGQGLEFLIYFQGNSAPDKSGLPSDRFSAERTGGSVSTLTIQRTQQEDSAVYLCASSLARRGGYTFGSGTRLTVV.

This clonotype was found a few times. The rearrangement links TRBV6-2 or TRBV6-3 to TRBJ2-1; D may be TRBD2 (6 bases). Germline V lookup: CDR1 MNHEY, CDR2 SVGEGT. The CDR3 runs to 15 residues. V was pared by 2 bases and J by 3 bases, with 11 bases between. CDR3 nucleotide sequence: TGTGCCAGCAGTTACGGCGGGACCTTCTACAATGAGCAGTTCTTC. Its translation: CASSYGGTFYNEQFF.

A note on this clonotype: A read error may explain this, as a much larger clone is one base away. This chain joins TRBV4-2 and TRBJ1-4; no definite D call. Germline-derived CDR1 and CDR2 are LGHNA and YNFKEQ. Trimming shortened V by 4 bases and J by 0 bases, and 12 bases separated the two germline ends. The CDR3 spans 16 residues. The CDR3 nucleotides read TGTGCCAGCAGCCCCGAGGCGTTTACAACTAATGAAAAACTGTTTTTT. Amino acids: CASSPEAFTTNEKLFF.

The sample holds a few counts of this clonotype. The chain has TRBV5-1 and TRBJ1-4; tentatively, D is TRBD1 (5 bases). V was pared by 4 bases and J by 0 bases, with 13 bases between. The CDR3 is 16 amino acids. Germline V gene lookup returns CDR1 SGHRS and CDR2 YFSETQ. The CDR3 here is CASSPSSGSTNEKLFF. Written as DNA, the CDR3 is TGCGCCAGCAGCCCTTCCTCAGGGTCAACTAATGAAAAACTGTTTTTT.

This chain links TRBV7-2 with TRBJ1-5, with D perhaps TRBD1 (6 bases). Germline values: CDR1 SGHTA, CDR2 FQGNSA. The CDR3 totals 16 residues. V gave up 5 bases and J gave up 6 bases, with 20 bases separating them. The CDR3 DNA is TGTGCCAGCAGCCCCGGCGGCAGGACAGCTCGTCAGCCCCAGCATTTT. It translates to CASSPGGRTARQPQHF.

This clonotype was seen more than once but under ten times. The CDR3 region is CASNQGYVNQPQHF. The DNA for the CDR3 is TGTGCCAGTAATCAGGGTTACGTCAATCAGCCCCAGCATTTT. This chain links TRBV19 with TRBJ1-5; possibly TRBD1 for D (5 bases). CDR3 length equals 14 residues. From germline, CDR1 is LNHDA and CDR2 SQIVND (reference sequence). Trimming took off 7 bases at V and 3 bases at J, with 13 bases between the two ends.

The V call is TRBV6-5, the J call TRBJ1-2; weak D call: TRBD1 (5 bases). The CDR3 length is 14 residues. Trimming removed 4 bases from V and 3 bases from J, with 12 bases in between. Per germline, CDR1 MNHEY and CDR2 SVGAGI. CDR3 coding DNA: TGTGCCAGCAGTTTCGACAGCAGGTACTATGGCTACACCTTC. This encodes CASSFDSRYYGYTF.

This clonotype was recorded a few times. The J gene is TRBJ2-3, the V gene TRBV5-1, with D perhaps matching TRBD1 or TRBD2 (5 bases each). The germline gives CDR1 SGHRS, CDR2 YFSETQ. There are 13 residues in the CDR3. V lost 4 bases and J 1 base, leaving 7 bases between the germline ends. The CDR3 loop reads CASSGDRTDTQYF. CDR3 nucleotide sequence: TGCGCCAGCAGCGGGGACCGCACAGATACGCAGTATTTT.

This clonotype has just a few counts. The V call is TRBV7-9, the J call TRBJ1-1; D call uncertain. The CDR3 covers 16 residues. CDR1 SEHNR and CDR2 FQNEAQ come from the germline V gene (reference sequence). Trimming left V 0 bases short and J 2 bases short, with 13 bases between. The CDR3 spells CASSLAGQTRNTEAFF. Written as DNA, the CDR3 is TGTGCCAGCAGCTTAGCGGGTCAGACACGAAACACTGAAGCTTTCTTT. Supplemented by reference TRBV7-9 and TRBJ1-1, the full variable domain reads DTGVSQNPRHKITKRGQNVTFRCDPISEHNRLYWYRQTLGQGPEFLTYFQNEAQLEKSRLLSDRFSAERPKGSFSTLEIQRTEQGDSAMYLCASSLAGQTRNTEAFFGQGTRLTVV.

The CDR3 region has the DNA TGTGCCAGCACCTCGGGACAGGTAAATCAGCCCCAGCATTTT. Protein sequence: CASTSGQVNQPQHF. The genes are TRBV12-3 or TRBV12-4 and TRBJ1-5; 8 positions agree with TRBD1. V lost 7 bases, J lost 4 bases, and 6 bases stayed unmatched. The CDR3 extends over 14 amino acids.

The count of this clonotype is one. CDR3 nucleotides: TGTGCCTGGAGTCCGACCTGGGGTGAGAACACTGAAGCTTTCTTT. Translation: CAWSPTWGENTEAFF. J is TRBJ1-1 and V is TRBV30; D is ambiguous. Trimming removed 2 bases from V and 1 base from J, with 14 bases in between. The CDR3 covers 15 residues. CDR1 is GTSNPN and CDR2 is SVGIG in the germline V gene (reference sequence).

This clonotype has a single count. The junction and the germline gene differ at one end; a read error may be behind it. The gene calls are TRBV5-4 and TRBJ1-2, with TRBD1 identical over 7 bases. Looked up from germline, CDR1 is SGHNT and CDR2 is YYREEE (reference sequence). This CDR3 has 14 amino acids. CDR3 bases: TGTGTCAGCAGCTTGTACAGGGGAGAGTATGGCTACACCTTC. Translating gives CVSSLYRGEYGYTF.

This clonotype occurred once. V gene TRBV18 combines with J gene TRBJ1-5, with TRBD1 as a possible D gene (6 bases). V lost 4 bases and J lost 0, with 10 bases in between. Germline CDR1 is KGHSH and CDR2 is LQKENI. The CDR3 is 15 amino acids. The CDR3 DNA reads TGTGCCAGCTCACGGACAGTTAATAGCAATCAGCCCCAGCATTTT. Translated, it gives CASSRTVNSNQPQHF.